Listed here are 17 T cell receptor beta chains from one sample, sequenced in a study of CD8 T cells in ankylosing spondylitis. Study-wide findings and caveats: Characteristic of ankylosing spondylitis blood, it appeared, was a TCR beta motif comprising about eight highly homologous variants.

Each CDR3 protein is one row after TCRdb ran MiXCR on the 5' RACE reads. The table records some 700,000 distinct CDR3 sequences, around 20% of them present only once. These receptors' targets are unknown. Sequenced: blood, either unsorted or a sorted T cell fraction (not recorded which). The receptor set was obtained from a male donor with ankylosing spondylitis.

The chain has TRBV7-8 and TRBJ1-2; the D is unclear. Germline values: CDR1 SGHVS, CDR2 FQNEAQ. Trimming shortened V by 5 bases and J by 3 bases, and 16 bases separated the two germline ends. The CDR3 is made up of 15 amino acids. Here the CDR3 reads CASSNWVEWDYGYTF. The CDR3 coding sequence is TGTGCCAGCAGCAACTGGGTGGAGTGGGACTATGGCTACACCTTC.

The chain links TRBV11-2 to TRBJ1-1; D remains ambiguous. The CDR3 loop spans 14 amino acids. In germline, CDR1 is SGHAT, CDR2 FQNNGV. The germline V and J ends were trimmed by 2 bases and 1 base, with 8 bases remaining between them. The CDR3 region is CASSLFTGNTEAFF. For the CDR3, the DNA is TGTGCCAGCAGCTTATTCACGGGGAACACTGAAGCTTTCTTT.

The CDR3: CASSPRTSGFSYEQYF. The CDR3 bases are TGTGCCAGCAGTCCAAGGACTAGCGGTTTCTCCTACGAGCAGTACTTC. This chain joins TRBV6-1 and TRBJ2-7; 10 positions match TRBD2. The CDR3 spans 16 residues. Losses at the gene ends were 5 bases for V and 0 bases for J; bases not matched to a gene: 7. Looked up from germline, CDR1 is MNHNS and CDR2 is SASEGT.

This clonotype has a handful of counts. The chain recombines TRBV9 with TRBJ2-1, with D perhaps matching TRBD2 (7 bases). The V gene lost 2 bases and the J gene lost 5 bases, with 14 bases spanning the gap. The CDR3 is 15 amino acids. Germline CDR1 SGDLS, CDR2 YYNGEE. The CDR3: CASSVAGDYNNEQFF. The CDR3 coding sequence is TGTGCCAGCAGCGTCGCAGGGGACTACAACAATGAGCAGTTCTTC. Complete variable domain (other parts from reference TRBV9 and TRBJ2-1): DSGVTQTPKHLITATGQRVTLRCSPRSGDLSVYWYQQSLDQGLQFLIQYYNGEERAKGNILERFSAQQFPDLHSELNLSSLELGDSALYFCASSVAGDYNNEQFFGPGTRLTVL.

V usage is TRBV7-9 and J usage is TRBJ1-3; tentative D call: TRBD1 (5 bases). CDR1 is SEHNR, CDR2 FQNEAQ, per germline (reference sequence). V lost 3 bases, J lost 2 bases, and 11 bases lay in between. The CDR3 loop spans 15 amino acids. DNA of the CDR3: TGTGCCAGCAGCTTGGGCAGGGAACCTGGAAACACCATATATTTT. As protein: CASSLGREPGNTIYF. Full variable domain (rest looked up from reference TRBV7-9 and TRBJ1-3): DTGVSQNPRHKITKRGQNVTFRCDPISEHNRLYWYRQTLGQGPEFLTYFQNEAQLEKSRLLSDRFSAERPKGSFSTLEIQRTEQGDSAMYLCASSLGREPGNTIYFGEGSWLTVV.

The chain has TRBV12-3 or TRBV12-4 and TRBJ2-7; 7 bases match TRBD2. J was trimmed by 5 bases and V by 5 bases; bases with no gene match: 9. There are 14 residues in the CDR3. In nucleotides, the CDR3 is TGTGCCAGCAGTCCCGAGGGGAGGGCCCACGAGCAGTACTTC. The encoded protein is CASSPEGRAHEQYF.

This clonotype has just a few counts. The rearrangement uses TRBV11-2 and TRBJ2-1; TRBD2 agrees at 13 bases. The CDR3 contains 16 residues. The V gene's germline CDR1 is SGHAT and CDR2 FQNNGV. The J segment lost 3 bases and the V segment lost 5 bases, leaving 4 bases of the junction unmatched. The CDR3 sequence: CASSPGLAGLYNEQFF. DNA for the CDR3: TGTGCCAGCAGCCCGGGACTAGCGGGACTCTACAATGAGCAGTTCTTC.

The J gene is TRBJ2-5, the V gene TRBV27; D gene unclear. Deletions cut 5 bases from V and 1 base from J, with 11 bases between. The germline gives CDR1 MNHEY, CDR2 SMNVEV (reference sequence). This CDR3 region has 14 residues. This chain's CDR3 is CASSPRHTQETQYF. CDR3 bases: TGTGCCAGCAGTCCGCGACATACCCAAGAGACCCAGTACTTC.

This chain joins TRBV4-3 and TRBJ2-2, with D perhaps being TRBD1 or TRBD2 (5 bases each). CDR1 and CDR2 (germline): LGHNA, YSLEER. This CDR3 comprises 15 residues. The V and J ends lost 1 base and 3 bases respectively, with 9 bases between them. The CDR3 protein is CASSQGGEYTGELFF. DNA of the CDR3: TGCGCCAGCAGCCAAGGAGGGGAATACACCGGGGAGCTGTTTTTT.

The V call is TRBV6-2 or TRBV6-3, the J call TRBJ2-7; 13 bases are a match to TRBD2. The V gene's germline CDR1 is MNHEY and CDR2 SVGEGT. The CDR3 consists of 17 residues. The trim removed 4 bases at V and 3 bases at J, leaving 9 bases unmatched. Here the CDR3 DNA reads TGTGCCAGCAGTTCAGGACTAGCGGGAGTAATGGACTACGAGCAGTACTTC. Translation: CASSSGLAGVMDYEQYF.

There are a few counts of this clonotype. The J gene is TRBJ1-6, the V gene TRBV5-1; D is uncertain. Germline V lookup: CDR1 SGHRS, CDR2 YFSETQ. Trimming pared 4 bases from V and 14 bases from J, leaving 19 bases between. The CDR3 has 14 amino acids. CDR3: CASSPETGPVSLHF. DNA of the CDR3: TGCGCCAGCAGCCCTGAGACCGGCCCAGTCTCCCTCCACTTT. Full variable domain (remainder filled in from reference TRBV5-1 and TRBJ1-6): KAGVTQTPRYLIKTRGQQVTLSCSPISGHRSVSWYQQTPGQGLQFLFEYFSETQRNKGNFPGRFSGRQFSNSRSEMNVSTLELGDSALYLCASSPETGPVSLHFGNGTRLTVT.

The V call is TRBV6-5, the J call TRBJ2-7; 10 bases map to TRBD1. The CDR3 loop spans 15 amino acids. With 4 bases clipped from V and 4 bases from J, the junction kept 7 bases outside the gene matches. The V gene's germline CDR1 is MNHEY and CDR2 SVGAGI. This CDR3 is CASSSMTGGAYEQYF. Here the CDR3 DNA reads TGTGCCAGCAGTTCTATGACAGGGGGCGCGTACGAGCAGTACTTC.

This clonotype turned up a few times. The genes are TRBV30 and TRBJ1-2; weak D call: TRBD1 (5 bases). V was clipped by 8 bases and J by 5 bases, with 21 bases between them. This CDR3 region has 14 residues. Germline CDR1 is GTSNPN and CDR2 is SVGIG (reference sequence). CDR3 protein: CAQDWGRGEYGYTF. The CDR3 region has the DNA TGTGCCCAGGATTGGGGTAGGGGAGAATATGGCTACACCTTC.

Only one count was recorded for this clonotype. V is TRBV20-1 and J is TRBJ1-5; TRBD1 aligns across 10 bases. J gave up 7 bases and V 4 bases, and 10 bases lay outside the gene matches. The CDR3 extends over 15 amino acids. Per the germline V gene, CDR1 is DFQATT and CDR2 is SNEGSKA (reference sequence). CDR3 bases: TGCAGTGCTATTGACCGACAGGGGGCAAGGCAGCCCCAGCATTTT. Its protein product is CSAIDRQGARQPQHF.

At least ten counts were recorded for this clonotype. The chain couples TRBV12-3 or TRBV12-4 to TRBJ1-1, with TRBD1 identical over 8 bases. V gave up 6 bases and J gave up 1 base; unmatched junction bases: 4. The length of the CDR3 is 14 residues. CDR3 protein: CASSPDRGNTEAFF. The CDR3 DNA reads TGTGCCAGCAGCCCCGACAGGGGGAACACTGAAGCTTTCTTT.

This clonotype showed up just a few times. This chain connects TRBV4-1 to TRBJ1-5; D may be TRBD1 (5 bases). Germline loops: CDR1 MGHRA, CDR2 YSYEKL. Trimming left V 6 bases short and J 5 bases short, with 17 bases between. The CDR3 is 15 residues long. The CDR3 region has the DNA TGCGCCAGCAGTCCGCTCGGGGGGGAATATCAGCCCCAGCATTTT. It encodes CASSPLGGEYQPQHF.

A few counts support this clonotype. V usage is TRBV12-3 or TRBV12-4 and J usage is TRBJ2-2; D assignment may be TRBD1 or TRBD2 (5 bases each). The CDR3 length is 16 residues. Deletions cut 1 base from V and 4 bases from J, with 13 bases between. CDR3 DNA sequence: TGTGCCAGCAGTTTAGGTGGGACCCTATCCACCGGGGAGCTGTTTTTT. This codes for CASSLGGTLSTGELFF.